These 21 T cell receptor beta chains were sequenced from one sample in a study of preoperative IRX-2 immunotherapy in early breast cancer. The method was immunoSEQ multiplex PCR; TCRdb's version includes in-frame clones alone and lacks a portion of them. Altogether about 38,000 clones are present, 65% to 90% being singletons, with the ten largest covering approximately 1.5%. As for treatment: preoperative locoregional IRX-2 cytokine immunotherapy. This sample comprised lymph node tissue, obtained after IRX-2 immunotherapy. These receptors were collected from a human donor with breast cancer.

The CDR3 here is CASSPYSPTEAYGYTF. In nucleotides, the CDR3 is TGTGCCAGCTCACCATATAGTCCCACCGAGGCCTATGGCTACACCTTC. V usage is TRBV18 and J usage is TRBJ1-2; D remains unclear. The CDR3 contains 16 residues. V was cut by 2 bases and J by 4 bases, with 17 bases left in between. Germline V gene lookup returns CDR1 KGHSH and CDR2 LQKENI.

The chain recombines TRBV11-3 with TRBJ2-5, with TRBD2 matching 8 bases. Germline-derived CDR1 and CDR2 are SGHNT and YENEEA. V lost 3 bases and J lost 2; bases outside the gene matches: 8. The CDR3 is 16 residues long. CDR3 loop: CASSFFGGGLQETQYF. Written as DNA, the CDR3 is TGTGCCAGCAGCTTCTTCGGCGGGGGGTTGCAAGAGACCCAGTACTTC.

The V and J genes are TRBV7-1 and TRBJ1-6; D unclear. TRBV7-1 falls under the ORF class, with uncertain function. V was trimmed by 4 bases and J by 10 bases, leaving 11 bases between them. This CDR3 is built from 13 residues. CDR3 sequence reads: CASSLDLVSPLHF. CDR3 bases: TGTGCCAGCAGCTTAGATCTTGTATCACCCCTCCACTTT.

This chain links TRBV12-5 with TRBJ2-7; no reliable D call. Germline assignment: CDR1 LGHNT and CDR2 FRNRAP. This CDR3 is 11 amino acids long. CDR3 in amino acids: CASRNSYEQYF. The CDR3 bases are TGTGCCAGCCGCAATTCTTACGAGCAGTACTTC.

The chain links TRBV28 to TRBJ2-3; D is undetermined. V was pared by 1 base and J by 2 bases, with 7 bases between. The CDR3 is 14 residues long. Germline CDR1 MDHEN, CDR2 SYDVKM. The CDR3, as DNA: TGTGCCAGCAGTTTATTCGGATACACAGATACGCAGTATTTT. It yields the protein CASSLFGYTDTQYF.

This clone was seen once. The chain links TRBV11-3 to TRBJ2-5; D unclear. This CDR3 has 14 amino acids. V shed 4 bases and J shed 1 base, with 10 bases lying between them. Germline assignment: CDR1 SGHNT and CDR2 YENEEA. The CDR3: CASSSWAPQETQYF. CDR3 bases: TGTGCCAGCAGCTCTTGGGCACCCCAAGAGACCCAGTACTTC.

The rearrangement joins TRBV11-3 to TRBJ2-1; 9 positions match TRBD2. CDR3 size: 14 residues. CDR1 and CDR2 from the germline V gene are SGHNT and YENEEA. Trimming cost V 7 bases and J 5 bases; bases outside gene matches: 6. CDR3: CASTLAGYNNEQFF. CDR3 nucleotides: TGTGCCAGCACTCTAGCGGGGTACAACAATGAGCAGTTCTTC.

Concerning this clone: The junction and the germline gene differ at one end; a read error may be behind it. V is TRBV6-8 and J is TRBJ1-2; unclear D gene. Germline assignment: CDR1 MNHGY and CDR2 SAAAGT. The CDR3 is 12 residues long. CDR3 coding DNA: TGTGCCAGCATGGGAACCCCTGGATTCTCGATCTTC. Its translation: CASMGTPGFSIF.

This chain joins TRBV5-1 and TRBJ1-5; D gene ambiguous. The V and J ends lost 0 bases and 7 bases respectively, with 11 bases between them. The CDR3 has 14 residues. Per germline, CDR1 SGHRS and CDR2 YFSETQ. CDR3 protein: CASSLEGPNQPQHF. CDR3 coding DNA: TGCGCCAGCAGCTTGGAAGGGCCGAACCAGCCCCAGCATTTT.

The sample holds one count of this clone. V usage is TRBV7-7 and J usage is TRBJ2-5, with D possibly TRBD1 on 5 matching bases. The V end was cut by 3 bases, the J end by 3 bases, with 11 bases between. CDR3 length: 14 amino acids. Germline V gene data show CDR1 as SSHAT and CDR2 as FNYEAQ (reference sequence). CDR3 loop: CASSLGPGEETQYF. In DNA, the CDR3 is TGTGCCAGCAGCTTGGGGCCAGGTGAAGAGACCCAGTACTTC. Drawing the rest from reference TRBV7-7 and TRBJ2-5, the complete variable domain is GAGVSQSPRYKVTKRGQDVTLRCDPISSHATLYWYQQALGQGPEFLTYFNYEAQPDKSGLPSDRFSAERPEGSISTLTIQRTEQRDSAMYRCASSLGPGEETQYFGPGTRLLVL.

The genes are TRBV11-3 and TRBJ2-5; D gene uncertain. Trimming stripped 7 bases from V and 6 bases from J, with 18 bases between. In germline, CDR1 is SGHNT, CDR2 YENEEA. CDR3 length equals 14 residues. The CDR3 is CASTRRTIEKTQYF. The CDR3 DNA reads TGTGCCAGCACCCGGAGAACTATAGAGAAGACCCAGTACTTC.

The rearrangement joins TRBV11-1 to TRBJ2-5; tentative D call: TRBD1 (6 bases). CDR3 length: 16 amino acids. Trimming removed 0 bases at V and 4 bases at J, with 15 bases between. The germline V gene encodes CDR1 SGHAT and CDR2 FQDESV (reference sequence). DNA of the CDR3: TGTGCCAGCAGCTTAGCCCCTCCCGCCAGGGGAGAGACCCAGTACTTC. This encodes CASSLAPPARGETQYF.

The V gene is TRBV7-8, the J gene TRBJ2-1; 10 bases fit TRBD2. V gave up 6 bases and J gave up 7 bases; unmatched junction bases: 9. This CDR3 is 15 amino acids long. The germline gives CDR1 SGHVS, CDR2 FQNEAQ. CDR3 loop: CASRLSGGAPNEQFF. The CDR3 region has the DNA TGTGCCAGCAGATTAAGCGGGGGGGCCCCGAATGAGCAGTTCTTC.

This chain joins TRBV11-3 and TRBJ2-3; the match to TRBD1 covers 7 bases. The CDR3 totals 16 residues. The germline V gene has CDR1 SGHNT and CDR2 YENEEA. After removal of 3 bases from V and 2 bases from J, the junction contained 8 bases not matched to a gene. The CDR3 protein is CASSLTDRPTTDTQYF. As DNA, the CDR3 is TGTGCCAGCAGCTTGACGGACAGGCCTACCACAGATACGCAGTATTTT.

This chain joins TRBV6-8 and TRBJ2-7; 10 nucleotides match TRBD1. The length of the CDR3 is 16 residues. The ends lost 2 bases at V and 7 bases at J; junction bases unmatched: 11. Looked up from germline, CDR1 is MNHGY and CDR2 is SAAAGT. CDR3 nucleotides: TGTGCCAGCAGTTACCATTCCGGGACAGGGGCGCGAGAGCAGTACTTC. It translates to CASSYHSGTGAREQYF.

The chain combines TRBV11-3 with TRBJ2-1, with TRBD2 matching 12 bases. After removal of 0 bases from V and 7 bases from J, the junction contained 7 bases not matched to a gene. The CDR3 is made up of 17 amino acids. Per the germline V gene, CDR1 is SGHNT and CDR2 is YENEEA. CDR3 DNA: TGTGCCAGCAGCTTAGACTCTCGACTAGCGGGGGCAAATGAGCAGTTCTTC. This encodes CASSLDSRLAGANEQFF.

The gene calls are TRBV28 and TRBJ2-7; 11 positions match TRBD1. J lost 5 bases, V lost 3 bases, and 9 bases had no gene match. The CDR3 runs 16 residues. In germline, CDR1 is MDHEN, CDR2 SYDVKM. The CDR3 nucleotides read TGTGCCAGCAGTTTTATCTCAGGACAGGGGGCCCACGAGCAGTACTTC. Amino acids: CASSFISGQGAHEQYF. Together with reference TRBV28 and TRBJ2-7, the CDR3 gives the full variable domain: DVKVTQSSRYLVKRTGEKVFLECVQDMDHENMFWYRQDPGLGLRLIYFSYDVKMKEKGDIPEGYSVSREKKERFSLILESASTNQTSMYLCASSFISGQGAHEQYFGPGTRLTVT.

This clone was seen only once. The rearrangement links TRBV7-7 to TRBJ2-7, with 9 nucleotides matching TRBD1. J gave up 1 base and V 5 bases, and 12 bases lay outside the gene matches. Germline assignment: CDR1 SSHAT and CDR2 FNYEAQ (reference sequence). CDR3 size: 17 residues. CDR3 sequence reads: CASSQASGTGMSYEQYF. CDR3 sequence (DNA): TGTGCCAGCAGCCAAGCCTCTGGGACAGGGATGTCCTACGAGCAGTACTTC.

This sequence joins TRBV11-3 and TRBJ2-5; TRBD2 aligns across 10 bases. The CDR3 contains 14 residues. Germline CDR1 SGHNT, CDR2 YENEEA. The junction had 3 bases not matched to a gene; V was cut back by 3 bases and J by 5 bases. In DNA, the CDR3 is TGTGCCAGCAGCTTGCGAGCGGGGGGGGAGACCCAGTACTTC. Protein product: CASSLRAGGETQYF.

The V gene is TRBV7-6, the J gene TRBJ2-6; the D is unclear. The germline V gene encodes CDR1 SGHVS and CDR2 FNYEAQ. The germline V and J ends were trimmed by 5 bases and 4 bases, with 15 bases remaining between them. This CDR3 has 16 amino acids. CDR3 DNA: TGTGCCAGCAGCAATCAACGTCTTCTCGGGGCCAACGTCCTGACTTTC. Translating it yields CASSNQRLLGANVLTF.

The CDR3 DNA reads TGTGCCAGCAGTTACCAGGGGGGCCTCTACGAGCAGTACTTC. It yields the protein CASSYQGGLYEQYF. The chain combines TRBV6-8 with TRBJ2-7; D is possibly TRBD1 (7 bases). CDR1 and CDR2 from the germline V gene are MNHGY and SAAAGT. V dropped 2 bases and J dropped 3 bases, with 11 bases sitting between them. The CDR3 loop spans 14 amino acids.